This record covers a single T cell receptor beta chain. This clone's antigen is unknown. Per-base qualities were not stored, and no clone one base away is much larger. This specimen belongs to a study of blood T cell repertoires in COVID-19 (TCRdb year 2020). The study in broad terms: Samples from collaborators originated in the United States, Italy and Spain and spanned both the acute and convalescent phases of COVID-19. The material from the prospective study consisted of cDNA or gDNA derived from T cells, B-cell-depleted T cells, or PBMCs. Deeply sampled blood TCRbeta repertoires from subjects exposed to, actively infected with, or recovered from COVID-19 were included in the dataset. A freely available public database, intended as a resource for researchers studying the immune response to SARS-CoV-2, is where the repertoires were released. Samples were obtained from the ongoing ImmuneRACE study (first 160 participants) and from over 1,000 subjects provided by 6 global collaborators. Sample metadata almost always included a de-identified subject ID, COVID-19 status, age in years and sex. Where available, HLA class I and class II types were obtained from metadata supplied by the sample provider rather than from assay-based typing.

TCRbeta CDR3 regions were amplified from genomic DNA using the immunoSEQ Assay, a bias-controlled multiplex PCR. Per the original workflow: Nucleated cell counts per sample were estimated from amplification of reference gene primers within the assay. To quantify the absolute abundance of each unique TCRbeta CDR3 rearrangement, sequence reads were collapsed and filtered. For each sample, productive Simpson clonality was calculated as the square root of Simpson's diversity index over productive rearrangements. TCRdb took this table from immuneACCESS and kept in-frame rearrangements with V and J called. Such tables lack part of the clones; where checked against another copy, unresolved V genes explain under half of the gap, and the rest is unexplained. The V and J calls and clone size come from that table; D and trimming were worked out from the DNA. In all, the sample holds about 310,000 clones, and about nine tenths of those were seen once. The ten largest clones take up 1% of the sample.

V and J are trimmed by 5 bases and 4 bases, and the gene matches miss 3 bases of the junction. Inclusive of the bounding cysteine and phenylalanine, the CDR3 is 13 residues long. Only CDR3 DNA remains: 39 bases, in frame from the first base. The study at large found these results: The quantity of clinical and demographic metadata differed by source and by participant and was supplied without curation.

Each collaborating institution followed its own protocols to collect whole blood in K2EDTA tubes. For TCRbeta analysis, collaborator samples were shipped as frozen whole blood, as isolated PBMCs, or as DNA extracted from either sample type. The receptor's source is a man aged 50 or older with active or convalescent COVID-19. Sequencing was performed on peripheral blood. The chain employs TRBV12-3 or TRBV12-4 and TRBJ2-7; 9 bases in the junction line up with TRBD1. The encoded CDR3 is CASSPDRGYEQYF. In nucleotide form, the sequence is TGTGCCAGCAGTCCTGACAGGGGGTACGAGCAGTACTTC.